This T cell receptor beta chain was captured in a study of CD4 and CD8 cells across lung adenocarcinoma regions (dated by TCRdb to 2016 to 2018). Background on the whole study: Intratumor heterogeneity of the T cell receptor repertoire was examined by comparing tumor centers with tumor margins.

The CDR3 holds 14 amino acids from the cysteine to the phenylalanine. Solely the CDR3 DNA is kept, with 42 bases framed from the first base. The germline V gene (reference sequence) gives CDR1 as WNHNN and CDR2 as SYGVQD. Library preparation was by PCR. Sequencing was carried out with a HiSeq X Ten. The raw public reads went through TCRdb reprocessing: fastp at Q25, MiXCR clone calling, in-frame beta chains kept. Entries are consolidated by CDR3 protein sequence, retaining the most common genes and DNA. For this sample there are 20,000 to 25,000 distinct CDR3 sequences; around 51% appear just once. The ten largest clones take up 27% of the sample. Donors were patients with localized lung adenocarcinoma, a subtype of non-small cell lung cancer. The centers of localized lung adenocarcinomas were where the samples came from. For TCR repertoire analysis, CD8+ T cells taken from tumor tissue were profiled apart from CD4+ T cells.

Note on this clonotype: Its antigen is not yet known. At one of its ends the junction is not consistent with the germline gene, which may arise from a read error.

Here the chain combines TRBV10-1 and TRBJ2-5; the D region is possibly TRBD1 or TRBD2, each matching across 6 bases. This sequence originates from a female donor with lung adenocarcinoma. The CD4 and CD8 labels of this study may be unreliable. The sample was CD8+ T cells from the center of a lung tumor. The sample's cell subset or site label, in plain terms: tumor center region. The CDR3 reads as follows: CAGRGGRDSETQYF. The DNA is as follows: TGCGCCGGCCGTGGGGGCCGGGACTCAGAGACCCAGTATTTC.